Presented here are 14 T cell receptor beta chains from one specimen sequenced in a study of patients and donors after allogeneic stem cell transplantation. Each CDR3 protein gets one entry after TCRdb re-called the RT-PCR reads with MiXCR. The data hold fewer than 180,000 distinct CDR3 sequences, with 37% observed a single time. Sequencing was performed on blood, either unsorted or a sorted T cell fraction (not recorded which). Receptors originate from a human donor who was either an allogeneic HSCT recipient or a stem cell or donor lymphocyte infusion donor (not recorded which). It is not recorded whose cells these are; they may come from a transplant donor.

The chain carries TRBV6-5 and TRBJ2-3, with 12 bases lining up with TRBD2. CDR3 length equals 17 residues. Per germline, CDR1 MNHEY and CDR2 SVGAGI. With V trimmed by 6 bases and J by 2 bases, 9 bases remained unmatched. The CDR3, as DNA: TGTGCCAGCAGGTTAACTAGCGGGGGGTCCCTCACAGATACGCAGTATTTT. Amino acid sequence: CASRLTSGGSLTDTQYF.

The V gene is TRBV5-1, the J gene TRBJ1-3; no clear D. Germline-derived CDR1 and CDR2 are SGHRS and YFSETQ. The CDR3 has 13 amino acids. V lost 4 bases and J 2 bases, leaving 7 bases between the germline ends. The CDR3 spells CASSPTTGNTIYF. The CDR3 nucleotides read TGCGCCAGCAGCCCGACAACTGGAAACACCATATATTTT.

This clonotype has more than one count but fewer than ten. CDR3 DNA: TGTGCCAGCAGCTTCTTACAGGGGGGTTCACCCCTCCACTTT. This encodes CASSFLQGGSPLHF. The chain joins TRBV7-2 to TRBJ1-6; 8 bases fit TRBD1. The germline V gene has CDR1 SGHTA and CDR2 FQGNSA. The CDR3 is 14 residues long. Losses at the gene ends were 3 bases for V and 9 bases for J; bases not matched to a gene: 4.

This chain uses TRBV29-1 with TRBJ2-1; the D gene is possibly TRBD1 (6 bases). The CDR3 contains 14 residues. CDR1 is SQVTM and CDR2 is ANQGSEA in the germline V gene. Trimming stripped 7 bases from V and 6 bases from J, with 19 bases between. This CDR3 reads CSAATGLPINEQFF. The DNA for the CDR3 is TGCAGCGCGGCAACAGGGTTACCCATCAATGAGCAGTTCTTC.

This clonotype was observed once. The genes are TRBV7-6 and TRBJ1-1, with D unresolved. Trimming pared 1 base from V and 6 bases from J, leaving 15 bases between. Per the germline V gene, CDR1 is SGHVS and CDR2 is FNYEAQ. The CDR3 contains 15 residues. The CDR3 region is CASSLGSHKIAEAFF. DNA of the CDR3: TGTGCCAGCAGCTTAGGTAGTCACAAGATCGCTGAAGCTTTCTTT.

This clonotype has only one observation. The V gene is TRBV7-3, the J gene TRBJ2-7; D uncertain. Germline CDR1 reads SGHTA; CDR2 reads FQGTGA. The CDR3 totals 16 residues. With 3 bases removed from V and 0 bases from J, the gap between germline ends came to 15 bases. DNA of the CDR3: TGTGCCAGCAGCTTGAGTCCGGAGTCTCACTCCTACGAGCAGTACGTC. Its translation: CASSLSPESHSYEQYV.

A few counts support this clonotype. The gene calls are TRBV9 and TRBJ1-1; D uncertain. This CDR3 spans 15 amino acids. V lost 2 bases, J lost 1 base, and 12 bases lay in between. Germline CDR1 SGDLS, CDR2 YYNGEE. The DNA for the CDR3 is TGTGCCAGCAGCGTCGACCCAAATTCGAACACTGAAGCTTTCTTT. This sequence encodes CASSVDPNSNTEAFF.

This clonotype showed up just a few times. The chain has TRBV6-5 and TRBJ2-3; D is possibly TRBD2 (6 bases). The germline gives CDR1 MNHEY, CDR2 SVGAGI. Deletions cut 2 bases from V and 1 base from J, with 7 bases between. The CDR3 extends over 14 amino acids. The CDR3 nucleotides read TGTGCCAGCAGTTACGCGGGACGCACAGATACGCAGTATTTT. This gives the protein CASSYAGRTDTQYF.

This clonotype was recorded a few times. V and J are TRBV11-2 and TRBJ2-1; unclear D gene. V lost 2 bases, J lost 5 bases, and 13 bases lay in between. The CDR3 runs 15 residues. Germline V CDR1 and CDR2: SGHAT, FQNNGV. The CDR3 protein is CASSLSTHSNNEQFF. DNA for the CDR3: TGTGCCAGCAGCTTATCCACGCACAGTAACAATGAGCAGTTCTTC.

The chain uses TRBV4-2 and TRBJ2-5; TRBD1 matches 7 bases. With V trimmed by 2 bases and J by 2 bases, 8 bases remained unmatched. The length of the CDR3 is 16 residues. The germline gives CDR1 LGHNA, CDR2 YNFKEQ. DNA of the CDR3: TGTGCCAGCAGCCAACCTCCGGGACAGCAACAAGAGACCCAGTACTTC. Its protein product is CASSQPPGQQQETQYF.

This chain uses TRBV28 with TRBJ2-7, with 7 bases identical to TRBD2. V was pared by 10 bases and J by 10 bases, with 10 bases of the junction left unmatched. Germline V gene data show CDR1 as MDHEN and CDR2 as SYDVKM. This CDR3 comprises 11 residues. CDR3 DNA: TGTGCCACCCGTGGAGGGACTACCCAGTACTTC. Amino acid sequence: CATRGGTTQYF.

The chain links TRBV12-3 or TRBV12-4 to TRBJ1-4; no clear D gene. The ends were cut back, 6 bases at V and 0 bases at J, with 17 bases in the middle. The CDR3 length is 17 residues. The CDR3 region has the DNA TGTGCCAGCAGCCCCTCGGCGCAGGCTTCAACTAATGAAAAACTGTTTTTT. It codes for CASSPSAQASTNEKLFF.

The rearrangement links TRBV5-6 to TRBJ1-1; the match to TRBD1 covers 9 bases. V dropped 5 bases and J dropped 0; count of bases not matched to a gene: 2. The CDR3 extends over 14 amino acids. Germline loops: CDR1 SGHDT, CDR2 YYEEEE. Here the CDR3 reads CASRRTGVNTEAFF. CDR3 DNA sequence: TGTGCCAGCAGACGGACAGGGGTGAACACTGAAGCTTTCTTT.

The rearrangement joins TRBV7-9 to TRBJ2-3; 8 bases fit TRBD2. Germline V gene sequence: CDR1 SEHNR, CDR2 FQNEAQ (reference sequence). The CDR3 is made up of 14 amino acids. J was trimmed by 3 bases and V by 6 bases; bases with no gene match: 5. CDR3 loop: CASRAGAITDTQYF. CDR3 DNA: TGTGCCAGCAGAGCGGGGGCTATAACAGATACGCAGTATTTT.